These 21 T cell receptor beta chains came from one sample sequenced in a study of identical twins. TCRdb reprocessed the 5' RACE reads with MiXCR, giving one entry per CDR3 protein. Of approximately 490,000 distinct CDR3 sequences in the sample, about 20% are singletons; the top ten hold about 0.48%. Another study also made use of these data, one on yellow fever vaccine responses in identical twins.

The specimen was CD4+ T cells sorted from blood. The receptors originated from a woman aged 18-35 years in good health.

This clonotype was observed a few times. The V and J genes are TRBV11-2 and TRBJ2-2; TRBD2 agrees at 10 bases. The CDR3 runs 16 residues. V shed 1 base and J 5 bases; nucleotides not matched to a gene: 4. Germline-derived CDR1 and CDR2 are SGHAT and FQNNGV. In DNA form, the CDR3 reads TGTGCCAGCAGCTTAGGAGCGGGAGGGCATACCGGGGAGCTGTTTTTT. Its translation: CASSLGAGGHTGELFF.

This clonotype appeared a few times. The rearrangement joins TRBV27 to TRBJ2-1, with TRBD2 matching 13 bases. The CDR3 covers 15 residues. Losses at the gene ends were 7 bases for V and 6 bases for J; bases not matched to a gene: 6. The V gene's germline CDR1 is MNHEY and CDR2 SMNVEV (reference sequence). The CDR3 bases are TGTGCCAGCATCGCGACTAGCGGGAGGCGCAATGAGCAGTTCTTC. It specifies CASIATSGRRNEQFF.

CDR3: CASSPSGERKYF. The CDR3, as DNA: TGTGCCAGCAGCCCTAGCGGGGAACGGAAGTATTTT. The rearrangement joins TRBV7-8 to TRBJ2-3; 9 bases fit TRBD2. V shed 5 bases, J shed 13 bases, and the junction held 7 bases outside the gene matches. Germline V gene sequence: CDR1 SGHVS, CDR2 FQNEAQ. The CDR3 consists of 12 residues.

The sample holds a few counts of this clonotype. The chain links TRBV15 to TRBJ2-5; 9 bases align to TRBD2. The CDR3 runs 15 residues. Germline V gives CDR1 LNHNV, CDR2 YYDKDF (reference sequence). V gave up 2 bases and J gave up 5 bases; unmatched junction bases: 6. CDR3 sequence: CATSRTLAGAETQYF. CDR3 bases: TGTGCCACCAGCAGAACCTTAGCGGGAGCGGAGACCCAGTACTTC. Full variable domain (remainder filled in from reference TRBV15 and TRBJ2-5): DAMVIQNPRYQVTQFGKPVTLSCSQTLNHNVMYWYQQKSSQAPKLLFHYYDKDFNNEADTPDNFQSRRPNTSFCFLDIRSPGLGDTAMYLCATSRTLAGAETQYFGPGTRLLVL.

This clonotype was found a few times. The chain has TRBV7-2 and TRBJ2-1; D may match TRBD1 or TRBD2 (5 bases each). The CDR3 runs to 16 residues. Germline V gene lookup returns CDR1 SGHTA and CDR2 FQGNSA. V lost 2 bases, J lost 10 bases, and 21 bases lay in between. The chain's CDR3 is CASSLLPGTLALEQFF. The CDR3 nucleotides are TGTGCCAGCAGCTTACTCCCCGGGACCCTGGCATTGGAGCAGTTCTTC. Supplemented by reference TRBV7-2 and TRBJ2-1, the full variable domain reads GAGVSQSPSNKVTEKGKDVELRCDPISGHTALYWYRQSLGQGLEFLIYFQGNSAPDKSGLPSDRFSAERTGGSVSTLTIQRTQQEDSAVYLCASSLLPGTLALEQFFGPGTRLTVL.

The table lists this clonotype with a few counts. The gene calls are TRBV11-2 and TRBJ1-5; maybe TRBD1 (5 bases). The CDR3 length is 13 residues. V gave up 6 bases and J gave up 5 bases, with 11 bases separating them. In germline, CDR1 is SGHAT, CDR2 FQNNGV. CDR3 in amino acids: CASRGWGDQPQHF. CDR3 in DNA: TGTGCCAGCAGGGGCTGGGGGGATCAGCCCCAGCATTTT.

The sample holds a few counts of this clonotype. The chain's CDR3 is CASGQGFTDTQYF. The CDR3 DNA sequence: TGCGCCAGCGGTCAGGGGTTCACAGATACGCAGTATTTT. The chain employs TRBV5-1 and TRBJ2-3; D may be TRBD1 (6 bases). The length of the CDR3 is 13 residues. Between the trimmed V and J ends, which lost 7 bases and 2 bases, there was a span of 11 bases. Germline V gene sequence: CDR1 SGHRS, CDR2 YFSETQ.

The chain joins TRBV7-3 to TRBJ2-3; perhaps TRBD1 as D (6 bases). Germline-derived CDR1 and CDR2 are SGHTA and FQGTGA. This CDR3 is 15 amino acids long. V dropped 5 bases and J dropped 0 bases, with 12 bases sitting between them. This chain's CDR3 is CASSPQGRSTDTQYF. In DNA, the CDR3 is TGTGCCAGCAGCCCACAGGGTAGAAGCACAGATACGCAGTATTTT.

The chain recombines TRBV15 with TRBJ2-1; tentative D call: TRBD2 (6 bases). Germline CDR1 LNHNV, CDR2 YYDKDF (reference sequence). V lost 0 bases and J 10 bases, leaving 10 bases between the germline ends. The CDR3 has 13 amino acids. Here the CDR3 DNA reads TGTGCCACCAGCAGAGATACGGAGGGCGAGCAGTTCTTC. This translates into CATSRDTEGEQFF.

This clonotype appeared a few times. The chain uses TRBV10-3 and TRBJ2-7, with 13 bases matching TRBD2. The CDR3 has 14 amino acids. CDR1 and CDR2 from the germline V gene are ENHRY and SYGVKD. Trimming cost V 4 bases and J 4 bases; bases outside gene matches: 1. The CDR3 bases are TGTGCCATCAGTGGGACTAGCGGGAGATACGAGCAGTACTTC. Its protein product is CAISGTSGRYEQYF.

The chain combines TRBV9 with TRBJ2-2; 8 positions agree with TRBD2. CDR3 length equals 17 residues. J lost 2 bases, V lost 1 base, and 7 bases had no gene match. Germline lookup yields CDR1 SGDLS and CDR2 YYNGEE. CDR3 bases: TGTGCCAGCAGCGTAACGGCTAGCGGGCATAACACCGGGGAGCTGTTTTTT. Translating gives CASSVTASGHNTGELFF.

The J gene is TRBJ2-6, the V gene TRBV6-5; TRBD1 matches 7 bases. With V trimmed by 2 bases and J by 2 bases, 9 bases remained unmatched. CDR3 length: 18 residues. Germline V gene sequence: CDR1 MNHEY, CDR2 SVGAGI. The CDR3 region is CASSYLPRQGPGANVLTF. In nucleotides, the CDR3 is TGTGCCAGCAGTTACCTACCTCGACAGGGTCCTGGGGCCAACGTCCTGACTTTC.

The gene calls are TRBV7-3 and TRBJ2-5; D is tentatively TRBD1 or TRBD2 (5 bases each). Germline lookup yields CDR1 SGHTA and CDR2 FQGTGA. Trimming took 5 bases from V and 5 from J, leaving 18 bases between them. The CDR3 length is 15 residues. CDR3: CASSPGGGVLETQYF. In nucleotides, the CDR3 is TGTGCCAGCAGCCCCGGTGGGGGAGTCTTGGAGACCCAGTACTTC.

This clonotype appeared a few times. The CDR3 coding sequence is TGTGCCAGCGCCCCCGGAAGGACAGGGACCTATGATGAGCAGTTCTTC. Amino acids: CASAPGRTGTYDEQFF. V is TRBV7-9 and J is TRBJ2-1, with TRBD1 matching over 8 bases. The CDR3 has 16 amino acids. V shed 8 bases and J 8 bases; nucleotides not matched to a gene: 17. Germline-derived CDR1 and CDR2 are SEHNR and FQNEAQ (reference sequence).

V is TRBV20-1 and J is TRBJ2-2; 7 nucleotides match TRBD2. Trimming removed 1 base from V and 6 bases from J; junction bases left unmatched: 5. This CDR3 has 14 amino acids. CDR1 and CDR2 (germline): DFQATT, SNEGSKA (reference sequence). The CDR3: CSARGNRGAGELFF. The CDR3 DNA reads TGCAGTGCTAGAGGCAACCGGGGGGCCGGGGAGCTGTTTTTT.

The chain joins TRBV10-3 to TRBJ2-3, with 10 bases identical to TRBD2. After removal of 3 bases from V and 3 bases from J, the junction contained 15 bases not matched to a gene. CDR1 ENHRY and CDR2 SYGVKD come from the germline V gene. This CDR3 comprises 19 residues. CDR3 bases: TGTGCCATCAGTGAAAGAGGACTAGCGGCCGGAGGGTCGACAGATACGCAGTATTTT. As protein: CAISERGLAAGGSTDTQYF.

This chain uses TRBV27 with TRBJ2-1, with D perhaps assigned TRBD1 or TRBD2 (5 bases each). V lost 10 bases and J 0 bases, leaving 13 bases between the germline ends. The CDR3 totals 14 residues. Looked up from germline, CDR1 is MNHEY and CDR2 is SMNVEV (reference sequence). The CDR3 DNA is TGTGCCACCACCAGGGACCCCTCCTACAATGAGCAGTTCTTC. Amino acids: CATTRDPSYNEQFF.

The chain carries TRBV19 and TRBJ1-1, with D tentatively TRBD1 (5 bases). V shed 1 base and J shed 2 bases, with 8 bases lying between them. The CDR3 is 14 residues long. CDR1 and CDR2 from the germline V gene are LNHDA and SQIVND (reference sequence). CDR3 protein: CASSIAGANTEAFF. DNA of the CDR3: TGTGCCAGTAGTATAGCCGGGGCCAACACTGAAGCTTTCTTT. Full variable domain (remainder filled in from reference TRBV19 and TRBJ1-1): DGGITQSPKYLFRKEGQNVTLSCEQNLNHDAMYWYRQDPGQGLRLIYYSQIVNDFQKGDIAEGYSVSREKKESFPLTVTSAQKNPTAFYLCASSIAGANTEAFFGQGTRLTVV.

Only a few counts were recorded for this clonotype. This chain links TRBV20-1 with TRBJ2-1, with TRBD2 identical over 10 bases. The junction had 3 bases not matched to a gene; V was cut back by 6 bases and J by 4 bases. Germline CDR1 reads DFQATT; CDR2 reads SNEGSKA (reference sequence). The CDR3 is 13 residues long. The CDR3 loop is CSAAGGPYNEQFF. As DNA, the CDR3 is TGCAGTGCAGCGGGGGGGCCTTACAATGAGCAGTTCTTC.

In its sample, this clonotype was seen a few times. The CDR3 sequence: CASSPGTGEAGELFF. The CDR3 region has the DNA TGCGCCAGCAGCCCCGGGACAGGGGAGGCCGGGGAGCTGTTTTTT. The V call is TRBV5-1, the J call TRBJ2-2; 10 bases are a match to TRBD1. Germline loops: CDR1 SGHRS, CDR2 YFSETQ. The junction had 6 bases not matched to a gene; V was cut back by 4 bases and J by 6 bases. This CDR3 has 15 amino acids.

This clonotype was observed many times. The rearrangement links TRBV29-1 to TRBJ2-3, with 15 nucleotides matching TRBD2. The trim removed 5 bases at V and 1 base at J, leaving 10 bases unmatched. Germline V gives CDR1 SQVTM, CDR2 ANQGSEA. This CDR3 region has 18 residues. For the CDR3, the DNA is TGCAGCGTTATCGGGACTAGCGGGAGGTCTCTGGGCACAGATACGCAGTATTTT. Translating it yields CSVIGTSGRSLGTDTQYF.